This T cell receptor (beta chain) stems from a study of blood T cells in healthy people across ages (dated by TCRdb to the mid-2010s). For context, the study as a whole: In model experiments, template switching captured about one uniquely barcoded TCR beta cDNA molecule for every two T cells. Four age groups were formed from the donors: young (average roughly 16 years), middle-aged (around 41), aged (roughly 56) and long-lived (82). Using the same blood draw, the study looked at two additional independent replicas of 1 million unique cDNA reads for two donors, one aged 18 to 29 and the other aged 80 or older. Age-related changes in TCR beta repertoire diversity were measured in the study by deep sequencing normalized with unique cDNA molecular identifiers. To avoid experimental bias, donors of different ages were distributed randomly across sequencing lanes. Paper-wide results and their limitations: The CMV infection status of donors was not known, potentially confounding age-related changes in expanded clonotypes. The long-lived group showed more naive CD4+ T cells, fewer expanded clones and increased TCR diversity than the aged group, suggesting age selection. Estimates of total diversity based on one million sequenced T cells were regarded as lower bounds and as underestimates. Observed TCR beta diversity per million T cells fell roughly linearly with age, and a significant reduction was already apparent by age around 44. Conclusive comparison of naive and antigen-experienced compartments was prevented by the profiling of bulk unsorted PBMCs. There was a strong correlation between observed TCR beta diversity and the percentage of naive T cells measured by flow cytometry.

The approximately 39 donors, aged about 6 to 95 years, were systemically healthy Caucasian individuals from Russia. About 10 milliliters of peripheral blood were drawn from each donor into EDTA-treated Vacutainer tubes. PBMCs were isolated by Ficoll-Paque density-gradient centrifugation, with at least 7 million obtained per sample. Trizol reagent was used to extract total RNA from the PBMCs, yielding at least 5 micrograms per sample. For every donor, flow cytometry on a PBMC aliquot measured the percentage of naive CD45RAhigh/CD27high T cells. Concerning this clonotype: Its antigen has not been determined. No base quality information exists; no much larger clone differs at one position.

Receptor amplification or capture employed 5' RACE. Sequencing took place on an Illumina HiSeq 2500. A second PCR of roughly 7 to 11 cycles was performed with a sample-barcoded 5' primer and a J-beta primer mix. A template-switch 5' adaptor carrying 12 random nucleotides introduced a unique molecular identifier onto each TCR beta cDNA molecule. At least 3 million CDR3-containing paired-end reads were obtained from each sample. First-strand cDNA was synthesized from all RNA with the Mint cDNA synthesis kit, primed by a TRBC-specific oligonucleotide. After uracil-DNA glycosylase treatment, a first 18-cycle PCR used universal primers M1SS and BC2_uni_R on all cDNA. The published analysis was carried out like this. Each sample was normalized by randomly selecting 1 million high-quality reads, each carrying a distinct molecular identifier. Reads sharing molecular identifiers were discarded rather than binned into consensus sequences. CDR3 identification, clonotype clustering and error correction used MiTCR with a Q25 quality threshold and the strictest error-elimination algorithm. A nonparametric unseen species model with Euler transformation was used to estimate lower-bound total TCR beta diversity. The raw public data were reprocessed by TCRdb itself: fastp quality trimming at Q25, MiXCR clonotype calling, in-frame beta chains only. Each entry merges the rows of one CDR3 protein and shows their most common DNA and genes. Clone size and V and J calls follow TCRdb, not the original study. In all, the sample holds over 1.5 million distinct CDR3 sequences, and less than 50% of those were seen once. The top ten hold 2.1% of the sample.

Per the germline V gene, MNHEY is the CDR1 and SVGAGI is the CDR2. The V and J ends are trimmed by 0 bases and 7 bases, leaving 10 bases between them. The CDR3 runs 14 residues from the cysteine to the phenylalanine. Only the CDR3 portion is preserved as DNA: 42 bases, with reading frame beginning at the first base. The sequencing input was blood. The TCR originated in a middle-aged woman in good health. The chain links TRBV6-5 with TRBJ2-1, and perhaps TRBD2 as D gene, on 6 matching bases. The DNA sequence follows: TGTGCCAGCAGTTACTCGGAGGGTAGGAATGAGCAGTTCTTC. This yields the protein CASSYSEGRNEQFF.